These 15 T cell receptor beta chains were sequenced from one sample in a study of CD8+ T cells in alopecia areata. Sequencing relied on a cDNA template that was reverse transcribed from extracted RNA. The protocol was immunoSEQ multiplex PCR, while the TCRdb copy is restricted to in-frame clones and leaves out a portion. Seen here are more than 200,000 clones, roughly two thirds observed once, and the top ten hold more than 0.95%. Source: CD4+ T cells sorted from blood, taken at week 0. These receptors originate from a human donor with alopecia areata.

The rearrangement joins TRBV4-2 to TRBJ2-1; D gene unclear. CDR1 and CDR2 (germline): LGHNA, YNFKEQ. The CDR3 is 16 residues long. Deletions cut 1 base from V and 4 bases from J, with 14 bases between. The DNA for the CDR3 is TGTGCCAGCAGCCAAGGGTCGGGCAGAAGGTACAATGAGCAGTTCTTC. Translated: CASSQGSGRRYNEQFF.

The CDR3 region is CASGTGGQYGYTF. The CDR3, as DNA: TGTGCCAGTGGGACAGGGGGACAATATGGCTACACCTTC. This chain uses TRBV25-1 with TRBJ1-2; TRBD1 matches at 11 bases. CDR1 and CDR2 from the germline V gene are MGHDK and SYGVNS. The CDR3 has 13 amino acids. J was trimmed by 5 bases and V by 9 bases; bases with no gene match: 5.

This clone was counted at least ten times. The chain carries TRBV11-2 and TRBJ2-7; D remains ambiguous. From germline, CDR1 is SGHAT and CDR2 FQNNGV. The length of the CDR3 is 11 residues. Trimming cost V 3 bases and J 5 bases, with 5 bases left between them. The CDR3 DNA reads as TGTGCCAGCAGCTTTTTGGACGAGCAGTACTTC. It codes for CASSFLDEQYF.

This clone was counted once. This chain connects TRBV7-9 to TRBJ2-3, with D perhaps TRBD2 (6 bases). The CDR3 has 15 amino acids. Germline CDR1 and CDR2: SEHNR and FQNEAQ (reference sequence). The V gene lost 6 bases and the J gene lost 1 base, with 14 bases spanning the gap. The CDR3 here is CASSGRGLRTDTQYF. Written as DNA, the CDR3 is TGTGCCAGCAGTGGAAGGGGACTTCGCACAGATACGCAGTATTTT.

This clone appeared a few times. This chain joins TRBV29-1 and TRBJ1-1; tentative D call: TRBD1 (6 bases). Germline assignment: CDR1 SQVTM and CDR2 ANQGSEA. There are 13 residues in the CDR3. Trimming took 4 bases from V and 6 from J, leaving 15 bases between them. The CDR3: CSVGEQGIAEAFF. The CDR3 DNA reads as TGCAGCGTTGGAGAACAGGGTATTGCTGAAGCTTTCTTT. Full variable domain (outside the CDR3, taken from reference TRBV29-1 and TRBJ1-1): SAVISQKPSRDICQRGTSLTIQCQVDSQVTMMFWYRQQPGQSLTLIATANQGSEATYESGFVIDKFPISRPNLTFSTLTVSNMSPEDSSIYLCSVGEQGIAEAFFGQGTRLTVV.

Concerning this clone: This sample includes further DNA sequences coding for the same CDR3. This chain links TRBV29-1 with TRBJ2-1; 12 bases map to TRBD2. Unmatched junction bases numbered 4, after V lost 6 bases and J lost 4 bases. The CDR3 loop spans 14 amino acids. CDR1 SQVTM and CDR2 ANQGSEA come from the germline V gene. The CDR3 nucleotides are TGCAGCGTGGAACTAGCGGGGGGATACAATGAGCAGTTCTTC. Residues: CSVELAGGYNEQFF.

The chain joins TRBV30 to TRBJ1-5; TRBD1 might be the D (6 bases). The CDR3 runs 14 residues. Germline-derived CDR1 and CDR2 are GTSNPN and SVGIG (reference sequence). V was pared by 0 bases and J by 3 bases, with 9 bases between. The CDR3 nucleotides are TGTGCCTGGAGTGTAGGGGACATCAATCAGCCCCAGCATTTT. Translated, it gives CAWSVGDINQPQHF. Variable domain in full (rest from reference TRBV30 and TRBJ1-5): SQTIHQWPATLVQPVGSPLSLECTVEGTSNPNLYWYRQAAGRGLQLLFYSVGIGQISSEVPQNLSASRPQDRQFILSSKKLLLSDSGFYLCAWSVGDINQPQHFGDGTRLSIL.

This chain links TRBV30 with TRBJ2-1; 9 bases line up with TRBD2. The CDR3 loop spans 15 amino acids. V shed 2 bases and J 0 bases; nucleotides not matched to a gene: 2. Germline CDR1 is GTSNPN and CDR2 is SVGIG (reference sequence). The CDR3 reads CAWSSGRSSYNEQFF. Here the CDR3 DNA reads TGTGCCTGGAGTAGCGGGAGGAGCTCCTACAATGAGCAGTTCTTC.

The CDR3: CASSMPSGGFVNEQFF. The CDR3 nucleotides read TGCGCCAGCAGCATGCCCTCGGGGGGTTTCGTGAATGAGCAGTTCTTC. The rearrangement links TRBV5-1 to TRBJ2-1, with 7 positions matching TRBD2. Per the germline V gene, CDR1 is SGHRS and CDR2 is YFSETQ. The CDR3 totals 16 residues. The V and J ends lost 4 bases and 7 bases, in that order; junction bases with no gene match: 14. Full variable domain (missing parts from reference TRBV5-1 and TRBJ2-1): KAGVTQTPRYLIKTRGQQVTLSCSPISGHRSVSWYQQTPGQGLQFLFEYFSETQRNKGNFPGRFSGRQFSNSRSEMNVSTLELGDSALYLCASSMPSGGFVNEQFFGPGTRLTVL.

Note on this clone: The germline gene is not matched at one end of the junction; a read error may be the cause. This rearrangement joins TRBV30 to TRBJ1-2; D not certain. This CDR3 spans 12 amino acids. The germline gives CDR1 GTSNPN, CDR2 SVGIG (reference sequence). CDR3: CAWSDGSYGCTF. CDR3 nucleotide sequence: TGTGCCTGGAGTGACGGGAGCTATGGCTGCACCTTC.

The rearrangement links TRBV30 to TRBJ1-5; no firm D call. Trimming pared 0 bases from V and 7 bases from J, leaving 10 bases between. The germline V gene encodes CDR1 GTSNPN and CDR2 SVGIG (reference sequence). This CDR3 contains 13 residues. In DNA form, the CDR3 reads TGTGCCTGGAGTGTTGATGGAAGCCAGCCCCAGCATTTT. Translating it yields CAWSVDGSQPQHF.

The chain is built from TRBV30 and TRBJ1-6; 7 nucleotides align to TRBD1. Per the germline V gene, CDR1 is GTSNPN and CDR2 is SVGIG (reference sequence). The CDR3 totals 14 residues. V gave up 0 bases and J gave up 10 bases; unmatched junction bases: 6. In DNA form, the CDR3 reads TGTGCCTGGAGTGTAGACAGGGTGGGATCACCCCTCCACTTT. Its translation: CAWSVDRVGSPLHF.

V gene TRBV30 combines with J gene TRBJ2-1, with TRBD1 identical over 7 bases. Germline CDR1 reads GTSNPN; CDR2 reads SVGIG (reference sequence). Trimming removed 4 bases from V and 8 bases from J; junction bases left unmatched: 11. The CDR3 runs to 14 residues. The CDR3 spells CAWNPGQPADEQFF. DNA for the CDR3: TGTGCCTGGAACCCGGGACAGCCGGCAGATGAGCAGTTCTTC.

V usage is TRBV19 and J usage is TRBJ1-1; possibly TRBD1 for D (5 bases). The CDR3 sequence is 14 residues long. The germline CDR1 and CDR2 sequences are LNHDA and SQIVND (reference sequence). The V gene lost 5 bases and the J gene lost 1 base, with 11 bases spanning the gap. For the CDR3, the DNA is TGTGCCAGTAGTCGGTCAGGGAAGAACACTGAAGCTTTCTTT. Translating it yields CASSRSGKNTEAFF.

The V call is TRBV2, the J call TRBJ2-5; D gene uncertain. This CDR3 is built from 14 residues. Trimming removed 2 bases from V and 5 bases from J, with 12 bases in between. Germline CDR1 reads SNHLY; CDR2 reads FYNNEI. The CDR3 DNA reads as TGTGCCAGCAGTGAACTATCCTGGAAGGAGACCCAGTACTTC. It translates to CASSELSWKETQYF.